The clone carrying this T cell receptor (beta chain) was seen just once. Repertoires were generated with immunoSEQ multiplex PCR, while TCRdb's copy carries only in-frame clones and drops some. The table includes around 50,000 clones, about 85% detected once. This specimen belongs to a study of PD-L1 blockade in urothelial cancer. V gave up 8 bases and J gave up 2 bases; unmatched junction bases: 6. CDR1 is MDHEN, CDR2 SYDVKM, per germline. CDR3 length: 14 amino acids. Time point of the sample: peripheral blood 6 weeks after treatment start. The sequence was collected from a man between 50 and 59 years old with urothelial cancer. The rearrangement links TRBV28 to TRBJ2-7; 10 positions match TRBD1. The specimen comprised PBMCs, sampled around atezolizumab (anti-PD-L1) treatment. The CDR3 nucleotides read TGTGCCAGCCTCCAGGGGACAGGGGCCTACGAGCAGTACTTC. It codes for CASLQGTGAYEQYF.